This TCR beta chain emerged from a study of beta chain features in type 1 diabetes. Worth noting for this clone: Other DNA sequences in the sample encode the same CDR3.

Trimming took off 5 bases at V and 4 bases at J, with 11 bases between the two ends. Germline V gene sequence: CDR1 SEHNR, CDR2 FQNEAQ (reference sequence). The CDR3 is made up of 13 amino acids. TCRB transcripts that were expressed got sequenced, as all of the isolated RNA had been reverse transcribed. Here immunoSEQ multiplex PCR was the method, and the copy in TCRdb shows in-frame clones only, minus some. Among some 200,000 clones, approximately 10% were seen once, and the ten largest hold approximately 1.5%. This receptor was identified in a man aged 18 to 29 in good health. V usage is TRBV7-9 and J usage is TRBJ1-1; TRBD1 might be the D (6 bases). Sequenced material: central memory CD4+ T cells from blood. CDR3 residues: CASSLQGGTEAFF. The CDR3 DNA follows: TGTGCCAGCAGCCTACAGGGAGGCACTGAAGCTTTCTTT. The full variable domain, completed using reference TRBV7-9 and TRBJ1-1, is DTGVSQNPRHKITKRGQNVTFRCDPISEHNRLYWYRQTLGQGPEFLTYFQNEAQLEKSRLLSDRFSAERPKGSFSTLEIQRTEQGDSAMYLCASSLQGGTEAFFGQGTRLTVV.